This TCR beta chain is drawn from a study of control samples from healthy donors and cancer patients (TCRdb year 2020). The method was the immunoSEQ multiplex PCR assay. TCRdb re-hosts the immuneACCESS table, in-frame sequences only. Its copies lack some clones; in the studies checked, an unresolved V gene accounts for under half of them, and the cause for the rest is not known. Within this sample are 100,000 to 150,000 clones, with 75% to 95% of them counted one time only. The leading ten clones occupy 2% to 2.5% of the sample. To note about this clone: Its antigen is unknown. Base qualities were left out, and no much larger clone turns up one base away.

Germline trimming amounts to 3 bases on V and 2 bases on J, with 4 as the count of junction bases outside the gene matches. CDR1 and CDR2 are read off the germline V gene as SQVTM and ANQGSEA. The CDR3 sequence holds 14 residues, the cysteine and phenylalanine included. Only the CDR3 region is kept as DNA, spanning 42 bases read in frame from base 1. The sequence is built from TRBV29-1 and TRBJ2-1, and TRBD1 matches 7 of the central bases. What was sequenced was blood. The TCR was taken from a man between 18 and 29 years old in good health. The CDR3 sequence is CSVDRQGAYNEQFF. In nucleotide form, the sequence is TGCAGCGTTGATCGCCAGGGGGCCTACAATGAGCAGTTCTTC.